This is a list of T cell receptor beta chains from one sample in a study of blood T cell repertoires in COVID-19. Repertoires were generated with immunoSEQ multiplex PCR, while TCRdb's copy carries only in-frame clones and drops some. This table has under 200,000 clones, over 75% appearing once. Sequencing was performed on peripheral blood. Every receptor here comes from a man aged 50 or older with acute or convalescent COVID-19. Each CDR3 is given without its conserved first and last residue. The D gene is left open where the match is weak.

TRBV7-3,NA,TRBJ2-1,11,ASSLGPRHEQF
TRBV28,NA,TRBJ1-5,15,ASSLFSGTKRYQPQH
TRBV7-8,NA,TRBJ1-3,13,ASSPFGGSGNTIY
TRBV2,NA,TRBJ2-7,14,ASSDGPGLSSYEQY
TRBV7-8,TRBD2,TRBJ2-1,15,ASSLIPGLAVYNEQF
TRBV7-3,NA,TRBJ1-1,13,ASSPGPIQKTEAF
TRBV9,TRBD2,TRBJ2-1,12,ASSVEGTSGSIF
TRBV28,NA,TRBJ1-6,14,ASSLLGGARNSPLH
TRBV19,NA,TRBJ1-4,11,ASSIQREEKLF
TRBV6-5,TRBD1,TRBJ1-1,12,ASSRTGLGTEAF
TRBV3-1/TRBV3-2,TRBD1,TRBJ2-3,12,ASSLGQRGDTQY
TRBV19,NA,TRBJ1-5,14,ASSGGRHPSSQPQH
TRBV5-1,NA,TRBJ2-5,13,ASSLGQGFQETQY
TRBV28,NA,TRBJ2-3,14,ASSTRGTPSTDTQY
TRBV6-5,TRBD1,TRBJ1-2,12,ASTDRARSYGYT
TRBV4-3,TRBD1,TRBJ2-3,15,ASSQDLRTGGPDTQY
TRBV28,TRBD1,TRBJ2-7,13,ASSLYTGGTYEQY
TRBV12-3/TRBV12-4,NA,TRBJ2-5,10,ASRRGLETQY
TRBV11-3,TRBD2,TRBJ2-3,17,ASSHGGLAGGASTDTQY
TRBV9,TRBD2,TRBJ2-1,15,ASSERTSGRAYNEQF
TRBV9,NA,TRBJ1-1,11,ASSVEQNTEAF
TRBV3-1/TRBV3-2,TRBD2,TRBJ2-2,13,ASRRGLANTGELF
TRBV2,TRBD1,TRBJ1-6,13,ASSGGTGLNSPLH
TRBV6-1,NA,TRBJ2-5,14,ASSEVGGLLQETQY
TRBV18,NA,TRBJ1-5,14,ASSLPSGEGNQPQH
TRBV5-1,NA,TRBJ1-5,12,ASSLDGANQPQH
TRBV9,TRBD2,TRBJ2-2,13,ASTLAGGYTGELF
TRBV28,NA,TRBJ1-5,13,ASSSLDSSNQPQH
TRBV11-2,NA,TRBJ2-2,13,ASSLVGGYTGELF